A selection of T cell receptor beta chains follows, all from one sample in a study of blood T cell repertoires in COVID-19. Clones were sequenced by immunoSEQ multiplex PCR, and TCRdb holds only the in-frame ones, with some missing. The sample holds roughly 460,000 clones; 85% to 90% are singletons and the top ten take roughly 0.76%. Sequenced sample: peripheral blood. Receptor source: a man younger than 35 with COVID-19, enrolled during active disease. CDR3s include the opening cysteine and the closing phenylalanine or tryptophan. Each record gives: V gene, D gene, J gene, CDR3 DNA, CDR3 protein. D genes are given only for firm matches.

>TRBV7-9|TRBD1|TRBJ1-4
TGTGCCAGCAGCTCGGGACAGGGCCATGAAAAACTGTTTTTT
CASSSGQGHEKLFF
>TRBV15|-|TRBJ2-2
TGTGCCACCAGCAGAGATGTAACCGGGGAGCTGTTTTTT
CATSRDVTGELFF
>TRBV28|-|TRBJ1-2
TGTGCCAGCAGTCTATCAGTGGTGTCAAGCTACACCTTC
CASSLSVVSSYTF
>TRBV7-6|TRBD2|TRBJ2-2
TGTGCCAGCAGCTCGCAGACTAGCGGGACCGGGGAGCTGTTTTTT
CASSSQTSGTGELFF
>TRBV2|TRBD1|TRBJ1-2
TGTGCCAGCAGTGGCGACAGGGGTCTTTATGGCTACACCTTC
CASSGDRGLYGYTF
>TRBV5-6|-|TRBJ2-3
-
CASSLFGFGTDRDF
>TRBV15|-|TRBJ2-2
TGTGCCACCAGCACCAGGGTCGACGGGGAGCTGTTTTTT
CATSTRVDGELFF
>TRBV23-1|-|TRBJ1-1
TGCGCCAGCTTTAACAGCCAGAACACTGAAGCTTTCTTT
CASFNSQNTEAFF
>TRBV28|TRBD1|TRBJ2-7
TGTGCCAGCAGTTGGGGACAGGGAGGCAACGAGCAGTACTTC
CASSWGQGGNEQYF
>TRBV5-5|-|TRBJ2-3
TGTGCCAGCAGCCTGGGGACAACCAGCACAGATACGCAGTATTTT
CASSLGTTSTDTQYF
>TRBV15|-|TRBJ2-3
TGTGCCACCAGCAGAGATCGGGGCACAGATACGCAGTATTTT
CATSRDRGTDTQYF
>TRBV12-5|-|TRBJ1-1
TGTGCTAGTGGTTTTTGGACTCCTTCGATGGAGACTGAAGCTTTCTTT
CASGFWTPSMETEAFF
>TRBV7-9|-|TRBJ1-2
TGTGCCAGCAGCTTAAAGTGGGGGGAAGGCTACACCTTC
CASSLKWGEGYTF
>TRBV12-3/TRBV12-4|-|TRBJ2-1
TGTGCCAGCAGTTTAAGTCAGGGGCAGTTCTTC
CASSLSQGQFF
>TRBV7-9|TRBD2|TRBJ2-3
TGTGCCAGCAGCAGAAATGCGGGAGTATCGACAGATACGCAGTATTTT
CASSRNAGVSTDTQYF
>TRBV7-2|-|TRBJ2-7
TGTGCCAGCAGGCCCCGTCTGTTAGTGGACGAGCAGTACTTC
CASRPRLLVDEQYF